The 13 T cell receptor beta chains given below trace back to one sample, sequenced in a study of kidney transplant recipient with SARS-CoV-2 infection. MiXCR, applied by TCRdb to the reads, yields one record per CDR3 protein. The sample holds under 300,000 distinct CDR3 sequences, 29% seen once. This specimen consisted of a blood sample, obtained at baseline and around day 120 from a kidney transplant recipient. These receptors were taken from a male patient between 25 and 40 years old who had COVID-19 and was a kidney transplant recipient. Some T cells may originate from the graft donor.

The sample holds many counts of this clonotype. This rearrangement joins TRBV12-3 or TRBV12-4 to TRBJ2-1; D not certain. Trimming stripped 1 base from V and 3 bases from J, with 4 bases between. The CDR3 length is 13 residues. Written as DNA, the CDR3 is TGTGCCAGCAGTTTAGTTGGCTACAATGAGCAGTTCTTC. Its translation: CASSLVGYNEQFF.

This clonotype appeared many times. J is TRBJ2-3 and V is TRBV3-2; the table assigns TRBD2, which was not confirmed against the DNA. TRBV3-2 is annotated as a pseudogene. The CDR3 is 14 amino acids. CDR3 coding DNA: TGTGCCAGCAGCCCTACTAGCTCCACAGATACGCAGTATTTT. It yields the protein CASSPTSSTDTQYF.

Note on this clonotype: It may be a read error: a sequence one base away is much more abundant. In this CDR3 the conserved last residue, phenylalanine or tryptophan, is missing, so a read error is likely. This rearrangement joins TRBV6-1 to TRBJ1-2; D not certain. Germline CDR1 is MNHNS and CDR2 is SASEGT. This CDR3 has 17 amino acids. With 0 bases removed from V and 4 bases from J, the gap between germline ends came to 18 bases. DNA of the CDR3: TGTGCCAGCAGTGAAGCCGAGCCTTACGGAAAGACCTATGGCTACACCCTC. Translation: CASSEAEPYGKTYGYTL.

Ten or more counts support this clonotype. CDR3 sequence (DNA): TGCAGTGCTAGAGATCTATCGAGCTCCTACAATGAGCAGTTCTTC. This encodes CSARDLSSSYNEQFF. The J gene is TRBJ2-1, the V gene TRBV20-1; D ambiguous. CDR3 length equals 15 residues. Germline loops: CDR1 DFQATT, CDR2 SNEGSKA (reference sequence). Deletions cut 0 bases from V and 0 bases from J, with 9 bases between.

Comments on this clonotype: This may be a read error: a much more frequent sequence differs by one nucleotide. The chain links TRBV20-1 to TRBJ2-7; 8 bases fit TRBD2. V shed 0 bases and J 6 bases; nucleotides not matched to a gene: 13. This CDR3 contains 16 residues. Per the germline V gene, CDR1 is DFQATT and CDR2 is SNEGSKA (reference sequence). The CDR3 DNA sequence: TGCAGTGCTAGAGATCACCTCAAGGGCGGGGGGTTCGAGCAGTACTTC. Protein sequence: CSARDHLKGGGFEQYF.

For this clonotype: With a much larger clone just one base away, this may be a read error. The V gene is TRBV27, the J gene TRBJ2-7; the D is unclear. V was clipped by 7 bases and J by 0 bases, with 13 bases between them. Germline V lookup: CDR1 MNHEY, CDR2 SMNVEV (reference sequence). This CDR3 has 14 amino acids. The DNA for the CDR3 is TGTGCCAGCAACCCGAAACGGGCCTCCTACGAGCAGTACTTC. This sequence encodes CASNPKRASYEQYF.

The chain uses TRBV7-6 and TRBJ1-2; unclear D gene. The CDR3 totals 17 residues. Germline CDR1 reads SGHVS; CDR2 reads FNYEAQ. V was pared by 5 bases and J by 4 bases, with 23 bases between. The CDR3 spells CASSPGNESRKTYGYTF. The CDR3 DNA reads as TGTGCCAGCAGCCCTGGAAATGAATCTCGAAAGACCTATGGCTACACCTTC.

This clonotype was picked up many times. This rearrangement joins TRBV30 to TRBJ1-2; no firm D call. V lost 5 bases and J 4 bases, leaving 23 bases between the germline ends. Germline V gene data show CDR1 as GTSNPN and CDR2 as SVGIG (reference sequence). The CDR3 sequence is 16 residues long. This chain's CDR3 is CAWSRMRYRKTYGYTF. The CDR3 nucleotides read TGTGCCTGGTCTCGCATGCGTTATAGAAAGACCTATGGCTACACCTTC.

This clonotype was seen ten or more times. The chain employs TRBV12-3 or TRBV12-4 and TRBJ2-5, with D possibly being TRBD1 (5 bases). The CDR3 sequence is 14 residues long. V shed 2 bases and J shed 2 bases, with 9 bases lying between them. The CDR3 region is CASSLMTEQETQYF. Written as DNA, the CDR3 is TGTGCCAGCAGTTTAATGACAGAGCAAGAGACCCAGTACTTC.

This clonotype was counted at least ten times. This rearrangement joins TRBV12-3 or TRBV12-4 to TRBJ2-2, with D uncertain. The germline V and J ends were trimmed by 6 bases and 6 bases, with 5 bases remaining between them. The CDR3 loop spans 11 amino acids. CDR3 DNA sequence: TGTGCCAGCAGCTTTCCCGGGGAGCTGTTTTTT. This codes for CASSFPGELFF.

With respect to this clonotype: A much larger clone lies one base from this, so it may be a read error. The chain combines TRBV6-1 with TRBJ1-2; D gene ambiguous. This CDR3 has 17 residues. Trimming stripped 5 bases from V and 4 bases from J, with 23 bases between. Germline values: CDR1 MNHNS, CDR2 SASEGT. The CDR3 sequence: CASSQTRECRKTYGYTF. CDR3 nucleotides: TGTGCCAGCAGTCAGACTCGGGAATGTAGAAAGACCTATGGCTACACCTTC.

A note on this clonotype: A read error is possible here, since a much larger clone lies one base away. The chain combines TRBV7-2 with TRBJ2-3, with D tentatively TRBD1 or TRBD2 (6 bases each). Germline V CDR1 and CDR2: SGHTA, FQGNSA. The V end lost 11 bases, the J end lost 4 bases, and 22 bases lay between the germline ends. The CDR3 sequence is 15 residues long. CDR3 region: CAGTARPGEADTQYF. In DNA, the CDR3 is TGTGCCGGAACCGCGCGGCCAGGGGAGGCAGATACGCAGTATTTT.

This clonotype was counted at least ten times. The chain carries TRBV6-5 and TRBJ1-4; D uncertain. There are 13 residues in the CDR3. Trimming took 7 bases from V and 4 from J, leaving 10 bases between them. CDR1 and CDR2 (germline): MNHEY, SVGAGI. CDR3 protein: CASTPRLNEKLFF. CDR3 coding DNA: TGTGCCAGCACCCCCAGGCTTAATGAAAAACTGTTTTTT.